This record concerns one TCR beta chain sequence. J was trimmed by 2 bases and V by 4 bases; bases with no gene match: 4. This CDR3 comprises 15 residues. Germline CDR1 is SGDLS and CDR2 is YYNGEE. Tumor areas were macrodissected from a few deparaffinized, unstained 10 um sections guided by marked H&E slides. The sample comes from a study of T cells in lung cancer brain metastases. Study-wide context: Most patients, about 90% of the 20, got no therapy between primary and metastasis resection.

Method: immunoSEQ multiplex PCR; TCRdb's copy keeps in-frame clones and lacks some. This repertoire shows 5,000 to 8,000 clones, 86% found once; its top ten account for roughly 4.6%. The TCR comes from a man in his forties or fifties with non-small cell lung cancer. Sequencing was performed on tumor tissue from the primary lung tumor. This chain links TRBV9 with TRBJ2-1; 9 nucleotides line up with TRBD1. This chain's CDR3 is CASSSRDRAYNEQFF. In DNA, the CDR3 is TGTGCCAGCAGCAGCCGGGACAGGGCCTACAATGAGCAGTTCTTC.